The T cell receptor beta chain described here comes from a study of blood T cell repertoires in COVID-19. As for the study in general: The United States, Italy and Spain provided the acute and convalescent COVID-19 samples. Sources were T cells, B-cell-depleted T cells, or PBMCs; the material itself was cDNA or gDNA.

Authors' data handling: Scientists estimated how many nucleated cells there were by amplifying reference gene primers. Method: immunoSEQ multiplex PCR; TCRdb's copy keeps in-frame clones and lacks some. Clonal size and the V and J genes are those of that table, whereas D and trimming came from the DNA. The table includes 200,000 or so clones, about 85% detected once. This clonotype was obtained from a man aged 50 or older who had recovered from COVID-19. The sequenced material came from peripheral blood.

The CDR3 spells CASGGRSYEQYF. In DNA form, the CDR3 reads TGTGCCTCTGGGGGGAGAAGCTACGAGCAGTACTTC. The chain carries TRBV7-9 and TRBJ2-7, with a possible D match to TRBD2 (6 bases). The CDR3 covers 12 residues. The germline CDR1 and CDR2 sequences are SEHNR and FQNEAQ (reference sequence). The V end lost 11 bases, the J end lost 3 bases, and 14 bases lay between the germline ends.